The clone carrying this TCR beta chain was observed a handful of times. These data originate in a study of blood T cell repertoires in COVID-19. In the original workflow: Amplification from reference gene primers served as the basis for estimated nucleated cell counts. The assay was immunoSEQ multiplex PCR, and TCRdb's table has in-frame clones only and misses some. Clone size and the V and J calls come from that table; the DNA yielded D and trimming. The repertoire holds about 230,000 clones, nearly 90% seen once, with 3.5% to 4.5% in the top ten. Cohort assignment relied on participant-reported clinical history. This CDR3 comprises 17 residues. V lost 4 bases and J lost 6, with 24 bases in between. Germline V gene lookup returns CDR1 LNHDA and CDR2 SQIVND (reference sequence).

The source material was PBMCs or T cells enriched from blood (not recorded which). The chain is built from TRBV19 and TRBJ1-2; D gene ambiguous. The source is a woman aged 25-40 years with acute COVID-19. In DNA form, the CDR3 reads TGTGCCAGTAGTACAAGTTTTGGGCGGGCGGAGGTGGATGGCTACACCTTC. Encoded protein: CASSTSFGRAEVDGYTF.